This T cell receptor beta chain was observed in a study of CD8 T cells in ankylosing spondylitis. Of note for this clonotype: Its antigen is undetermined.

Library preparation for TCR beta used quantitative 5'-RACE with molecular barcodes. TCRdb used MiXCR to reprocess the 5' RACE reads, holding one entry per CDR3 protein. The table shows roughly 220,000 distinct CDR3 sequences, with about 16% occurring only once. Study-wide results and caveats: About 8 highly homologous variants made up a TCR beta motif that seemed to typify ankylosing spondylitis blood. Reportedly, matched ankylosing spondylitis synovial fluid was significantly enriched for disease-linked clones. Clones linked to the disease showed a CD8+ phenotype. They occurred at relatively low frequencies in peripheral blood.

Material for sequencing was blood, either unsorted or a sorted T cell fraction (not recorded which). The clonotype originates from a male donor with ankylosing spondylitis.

Here the CDR3 reads CSARDPGRYGDTQYF. The CDR3 coding sequence is TGCAGTGCTAGAGATCCCGGGAGGTACGGAGATACGCAGTATTTT. The chain joins TRBV20-1 to TRBJ2-3; TRBD2 matches at 7 bases. J was trimmed by 5 bases and V by 0 bases; bases with no gene match: 8. CDR1 is DFQATT, CDR2 SNEGSKA, per germline (reference sequence). CDR3 size: 15 residues.